This paragraph covers one T cell receptor beta chain sequence. The data were obtained in a study of OX40 agonist ivuxolimab in advanced cancers. Overall study: With a range of roughly 20 to 85, age averaged about 58 years, and around 80% were male.

The repertoire was sequenced with immunoSEQ multiplex PCR; TCRdb's copy has only in-frame clones and lacks some. The table shows about 94,000 clones, with roughly 84% occurring only once. The V gene's germline CDR1 is MGHRA and CDR2 YSYEKL. The CDR3 length is 14 residues. Trimming stripped 1 base from V and 2 bases from J, with 8 bases between. The source material was CD4+ or CD8+ T cells sorted from blood, sampled in a trial of the OX40 agonist ivuxolimab. This chain connects TRBV4-1 to TRBJ1-2; no reliable D call. The receptor was derived from an adult with an advanced solid tumor such as melanoma, head and neck, liver or kidney cancer. CDR3 sequence (DNA): TGCGCCAGCAGCCAAGGGGGTGCCAACTATGGCTACACCTTC. This encodes CASSQGGANYGYTF.